Listed here are 8 T cell receptor beta chains from one sample, sequenced in a study of blood T cell repertoires in COVID-19. Data came from immunoSEQ multiplex PCR; TCRdb stores just in-frame clones and leaves some out. The sample comprises 120,000 to 150,000 clones, approximately 89% of which are singletons, and around 1.5% rests with the top ten. Sequencing input: peripheral blood. All receptors derive from a human donor in a cohort sampled during active COVID-19.

The chain joins TRBV5-5 to TRBJ1-2; possibly TRBD1 for D (6 bases). CDR1 and CDR2 (germline): SGHKS, YYEKEE (reference sequence). V shed 4 bases and J shed 8 bases, with 15 bases lying between them. The CDR3 length is 13 residues. CDR3 sequence: CASSPGVLGGYTF. The CDR3 nucleotides are TGTGCCAGCAGCCCAGGGGTCTTGGGAGGCTACACCTTC. The entire variable domain, with the rest obtained from reference TRBV5-5 and TRBJ1-2, is as follows: DAGVTQSPTHLIKTRGQQVTLRCSPISGHKSVSWYQQVLGQGPQFIFQYYEKEERGRGNFPDRFSARQFPNYSSELNVNALLLGDSALYLCASSPGVLGGYTFGSGTRLTVV.

V and J are TRBV5-1 and TRBJ2-2, with D maybe TRBD1 (5 bases). In germline, CDR1 is SGHRS, CDR2 YFSETQ. The V and J ends lost 4 bases and 0 bases respectively, with 10 bases between them. The length of the CDR3 is 15 residues. CDR3 DNA sequence: TGCGCCAGCAGCCCAGGGTCAACGAACACCGGGGAGCTGTTTTTT. Encoded protein: CASSPGSTNTGELFF.

The chain uses TRBV12-3 or TRBV12-4 and TRBJ1-1, with D hard to call. Trimming shortened V by 10 bases and J by 11 bases, and 17 bases separated the two germline ends. The CDR3 is 11 amino acids. The DNA for the CDR3 is TGTGCCATTCGGCAGGTTTCGGGGGCTTTCTTT. Protein: CAIRQVSGAFF.

This clone occurred once. The chain has TRBV19 and TRBJ2-3; 8 nucleotides match TRBD2. This CDR3 region has 16 residues. The germline CDR1 and CDR2 sequences are LNHDA and SQIVND (reference sequence). With 3 bases clipped from V and 3 bases from J, the junction kept 8 bases outside the gene matches. CDR3 bases: TGTGCCAGTAGTATCCGGGGGGGGGCGTCGACAGATACGCAGTATTTT. Its protein product is CASSIRGGASTDTQYF.

The J gene is TRBJ1-2, the V gene TRBV18, with 7 bases aligning to TRBD1. The CDR3 runs 15 residues. The germline V gene encodes CDR1 KGHSH and CDR2 LQKENI. V trimming: 3 bases; J trimming: 1 base; junction bases outside the gene matches: 5. CDR3 residues: CASSPETGVNYGYTF. The CDR3 coding sequence is TGTGCCAGCTCACCGGAAACAGGGGTTAACTATGGCTACACCTTC. The full variable domain, with the rest looked up from reference TRBV18 and TRBJ1-2, is NAGVMQNPRHLVRRRGQEARLRCSPMKGHSHVYWYRQLPEEGLKFMVYLQKENIIDESGMPKERFSAEFPKEGPSILRIQQVVRGDSAAYFCASSPETGVNYGYTFGSGTRLTVV.

This clone has a count of ten or more. The chain couples TRBV29-1 to TRBJ1-5; TRBD1 matches at 10 bases. The CDR3 contains 13 residues. Germline CDR1 and CDR2: SQVTM and ANQGSEA. Unmatched junction bases numbered 2, after V lost 4 bases and J lost 5 bases. CDR3 in amino acids: CSVGQGADQPQHF. The CDR3 DNA reads TGCAGCGTTGGACAGGGGGCTGATCAGCCCCAGCATTTT.

This clone has just one count. This chain's CDR3 is CASSLVVGSGANYGYTF. CDR3 in DNA: TGCGCCAGCAGCTTGGTCGTCGGGAGTGGAGCTAACTATGGCTACACCTTC. The chain combines TRBV5-1 with TRBJ1-2, with unresolved D. The CDR3 is 17 residues long. With 0 bases removed from V and 0 bases from J, the gap between germline ends came to 15 bases. Germline values: CDR1 SGHRS, CDR2 YFSETQ.

The chain couples TRBV7-2 to TRBJ1-5, with D possibly matching TRBD1 (6 bases). Germline CDR1 is SGHTA and CDR2 is FQGNSA. The CDR3 consists of 14 residues. Trimming stripped 1 base from V and 7 bases from J, with 11 bases between. DNA of the CDR3: TGTGCCAGCAGCTTAGTGGGGGCGGAGCAGCCCCAGCATTTT. Amino acids: CASSLVGAEQPQHF.